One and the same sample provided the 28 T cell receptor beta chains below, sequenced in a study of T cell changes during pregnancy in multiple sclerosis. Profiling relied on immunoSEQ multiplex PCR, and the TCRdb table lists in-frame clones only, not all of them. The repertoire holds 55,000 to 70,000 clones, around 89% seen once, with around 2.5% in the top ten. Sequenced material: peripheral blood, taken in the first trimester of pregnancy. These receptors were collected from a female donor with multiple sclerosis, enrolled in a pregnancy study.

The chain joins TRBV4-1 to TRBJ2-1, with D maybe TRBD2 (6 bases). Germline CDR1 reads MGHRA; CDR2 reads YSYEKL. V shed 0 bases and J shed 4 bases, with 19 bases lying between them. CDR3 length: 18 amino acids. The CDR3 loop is CASSQEPLGGARYNEQFF. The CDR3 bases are TGCGCCAGCAGCCAAGAACCCCTGGGAGGTGCTCGGTACAATGAGCAGTTCTTC.

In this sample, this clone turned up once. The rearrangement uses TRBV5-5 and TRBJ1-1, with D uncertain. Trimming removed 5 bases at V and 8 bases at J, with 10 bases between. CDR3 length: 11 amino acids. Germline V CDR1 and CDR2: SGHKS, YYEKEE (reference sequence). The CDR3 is CASSFLGEAFF. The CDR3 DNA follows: TGTGCCAGCAGTTTCTTGGGCGAAGCTTTCTTT.

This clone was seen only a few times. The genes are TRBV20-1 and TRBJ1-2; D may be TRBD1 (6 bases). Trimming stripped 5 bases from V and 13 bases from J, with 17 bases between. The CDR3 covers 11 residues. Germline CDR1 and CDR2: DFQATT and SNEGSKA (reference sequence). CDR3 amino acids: CSAWDTPRVTF. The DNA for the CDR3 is TGCAGTGCTTGGGACACGCCGAGGGTCACCTTC.

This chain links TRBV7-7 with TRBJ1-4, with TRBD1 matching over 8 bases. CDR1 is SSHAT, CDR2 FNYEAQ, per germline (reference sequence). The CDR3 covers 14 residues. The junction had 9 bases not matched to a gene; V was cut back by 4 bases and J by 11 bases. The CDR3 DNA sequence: TGTGCCAGCAGCTCCGACAGGGGCCGAAGTAAACTGTTTTTT. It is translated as CASSSDRGRSKLFF.

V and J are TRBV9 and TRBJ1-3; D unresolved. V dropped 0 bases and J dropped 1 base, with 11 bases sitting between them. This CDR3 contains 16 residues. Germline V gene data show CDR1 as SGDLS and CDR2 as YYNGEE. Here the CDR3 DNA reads TGTGCCAGCAGCGTAGGTGGCCTTCAGTCTGGAAACACCATATATTTT. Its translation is CASSVGGLQSGNTIYF.

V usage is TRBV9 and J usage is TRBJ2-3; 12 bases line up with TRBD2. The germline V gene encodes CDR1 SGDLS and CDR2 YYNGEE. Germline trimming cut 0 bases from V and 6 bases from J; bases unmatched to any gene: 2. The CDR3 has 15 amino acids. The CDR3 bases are TGTGCCAGCAGCGTAGAGGGACTAGCGGGTGATACGCAGTATTTT. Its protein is CASSVEGLAGDTQYF.

CDR3 nucleotides: TGTGCCAGTAGTATCACAGGGGGACTCCAAGAGACCCAGTACTTC. The encoded protein is CASSITGGLQETQYF. The V call is TRBV19, the J call TRBJ2-5; TRBD1 matches 8 bases. The germline V gene has CDR1 LNHDA and CDR2 SQIVND (reference sequence). The CDR3 consists of 15 residues. With V trimmed by 3 bases and J by 1 base, 4 bases remained unmatched.

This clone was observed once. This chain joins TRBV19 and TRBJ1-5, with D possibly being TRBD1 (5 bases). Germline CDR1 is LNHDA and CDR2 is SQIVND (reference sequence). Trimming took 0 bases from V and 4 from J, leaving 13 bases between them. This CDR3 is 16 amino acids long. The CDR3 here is CASSIEGQGGNQPQHF. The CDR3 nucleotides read TGTGCCAGTAGTATAGAGGGGCAGGGAGGAAATCAGCCCCAGCATTTT.

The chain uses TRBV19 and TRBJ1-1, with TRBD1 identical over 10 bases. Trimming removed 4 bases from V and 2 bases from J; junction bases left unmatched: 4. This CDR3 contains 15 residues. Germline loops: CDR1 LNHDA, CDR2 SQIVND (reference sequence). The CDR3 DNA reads TGTGCCAGTAGTACACGGACAGGGGGAAACACTGAAGCTTTCTTT. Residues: CASSTRTGGNTEAFF.

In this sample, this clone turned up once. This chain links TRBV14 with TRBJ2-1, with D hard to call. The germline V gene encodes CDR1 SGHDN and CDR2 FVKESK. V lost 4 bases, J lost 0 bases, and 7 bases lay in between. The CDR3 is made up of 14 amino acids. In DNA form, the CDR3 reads TGTGCCAGCAGCCGCGCCGGCTCCTACAATGAGCAGTTCTTC. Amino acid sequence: CASSRAGSYNEQFF.

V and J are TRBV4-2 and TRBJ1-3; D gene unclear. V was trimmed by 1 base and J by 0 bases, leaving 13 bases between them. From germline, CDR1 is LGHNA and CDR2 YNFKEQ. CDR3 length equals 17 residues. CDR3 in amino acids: CASSQVSGRSSGNTIYF. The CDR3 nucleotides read TGTGCCAGCAGCCAAGTATCTGGCAGAAGCTCTGGAAACACCATATATTTT.

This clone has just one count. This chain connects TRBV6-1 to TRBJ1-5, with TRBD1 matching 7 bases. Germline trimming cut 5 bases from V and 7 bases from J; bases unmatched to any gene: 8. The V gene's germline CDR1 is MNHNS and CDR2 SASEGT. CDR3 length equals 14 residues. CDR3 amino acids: CASSMTGLSQPQHF. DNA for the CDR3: TGTGCCAGCAGTATGACAGGGCTATCGCAGCCCCAGCATTTT.

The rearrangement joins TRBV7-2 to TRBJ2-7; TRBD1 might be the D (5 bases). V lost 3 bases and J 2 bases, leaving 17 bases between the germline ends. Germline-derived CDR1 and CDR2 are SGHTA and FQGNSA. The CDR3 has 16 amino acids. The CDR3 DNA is TGTGCCAGCAGCTTCCTGAACGGACCCAGGGCCTACGAGCAGTACTTC. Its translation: CASSFLNGPRAYEQYF.

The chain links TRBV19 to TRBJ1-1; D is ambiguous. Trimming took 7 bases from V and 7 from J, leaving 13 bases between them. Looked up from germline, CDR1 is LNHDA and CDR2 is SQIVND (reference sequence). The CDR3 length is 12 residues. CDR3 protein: CASMGFSGEAFF. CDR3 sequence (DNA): TGTGCCAGTATGGGCTTTAGTGGTGAAGCTTTCTTT.

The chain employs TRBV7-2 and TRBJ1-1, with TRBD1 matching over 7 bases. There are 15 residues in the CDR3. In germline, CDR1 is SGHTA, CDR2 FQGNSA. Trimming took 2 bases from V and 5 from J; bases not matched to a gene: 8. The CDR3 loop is CASSLQTGFSTEAFF. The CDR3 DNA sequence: TGTGCCAGCAGCTTACAGACAGGGTTTAGTACTGAAGCTTTCTTT.

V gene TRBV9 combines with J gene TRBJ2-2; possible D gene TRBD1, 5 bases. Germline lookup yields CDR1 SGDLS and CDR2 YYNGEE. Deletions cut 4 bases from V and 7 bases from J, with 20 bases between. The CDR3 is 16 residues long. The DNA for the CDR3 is TGTGCCAGCAGCCCACAGGACCCTAAACCAAACGGGGAGCTGTTTTTT. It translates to CASSPQDPKPNGELFF.

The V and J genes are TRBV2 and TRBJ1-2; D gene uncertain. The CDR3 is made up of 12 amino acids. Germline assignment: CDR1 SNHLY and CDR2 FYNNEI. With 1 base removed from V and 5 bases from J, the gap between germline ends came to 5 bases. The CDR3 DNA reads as TGTGCCAGCAGTGAAGACGAGTATGGCTACACCTTC. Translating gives CASSEDEYGYTF.

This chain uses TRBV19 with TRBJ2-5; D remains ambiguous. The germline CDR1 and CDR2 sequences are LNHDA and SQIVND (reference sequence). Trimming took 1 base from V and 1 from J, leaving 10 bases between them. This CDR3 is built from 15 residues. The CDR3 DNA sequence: TGTGCCAGTAGTATAGGAGGAAGCCCCCAAGAGACCCAGTACTTC. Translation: CASSIGGSPQETQYF.

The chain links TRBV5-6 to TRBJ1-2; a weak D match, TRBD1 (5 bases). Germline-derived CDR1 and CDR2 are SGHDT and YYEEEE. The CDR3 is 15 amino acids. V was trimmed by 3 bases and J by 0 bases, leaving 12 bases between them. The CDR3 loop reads CASSWGVKSNYGYTF. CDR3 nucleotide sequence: TGTGCCAGCAGCTGGGGGGTCAAATCTAACTATGGCTACACCTTC.

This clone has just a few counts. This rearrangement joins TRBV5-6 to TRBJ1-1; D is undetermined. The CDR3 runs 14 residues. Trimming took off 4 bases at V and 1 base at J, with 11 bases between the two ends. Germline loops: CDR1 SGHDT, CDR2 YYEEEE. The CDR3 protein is CASSAPSGNTEAFF. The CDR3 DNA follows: TGTGCCAGCAGCGCCCCTTCAGGGAACACTGAAGCTTTCTTT.

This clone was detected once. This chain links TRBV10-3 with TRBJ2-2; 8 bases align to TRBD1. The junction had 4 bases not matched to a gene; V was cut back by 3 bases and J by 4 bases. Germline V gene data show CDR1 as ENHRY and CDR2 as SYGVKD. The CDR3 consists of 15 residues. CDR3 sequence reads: CAISDQTGVTGELFF. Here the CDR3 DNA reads TGTGCCATCAGTGATCAGACAGGGGTCACCGGGGAGCTGTTTTTT.

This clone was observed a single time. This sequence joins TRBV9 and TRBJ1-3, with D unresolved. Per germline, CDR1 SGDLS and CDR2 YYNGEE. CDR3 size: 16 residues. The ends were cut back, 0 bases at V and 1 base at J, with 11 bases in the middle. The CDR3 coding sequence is TGTGCCAGCAGCGTAGAGTCTTCGGGATCTGGAAACACCATATATTTT. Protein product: CASSVESSGSGNTIYF.

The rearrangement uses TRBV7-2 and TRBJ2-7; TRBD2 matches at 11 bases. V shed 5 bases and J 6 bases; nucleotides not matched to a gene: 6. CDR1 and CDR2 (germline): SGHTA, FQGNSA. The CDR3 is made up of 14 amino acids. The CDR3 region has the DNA TGTGCCAGCAGCCCGGGACTAGCGGCCTCCGAGCAGTACTTC. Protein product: CASSPGLAASEQYF.

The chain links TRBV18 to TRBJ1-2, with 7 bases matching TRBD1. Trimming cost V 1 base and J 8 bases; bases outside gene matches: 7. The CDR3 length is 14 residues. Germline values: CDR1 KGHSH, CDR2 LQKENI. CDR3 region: CASSPRRQGEGYTF. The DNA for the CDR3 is TGTGCCAGCTCACCACGGCGTCAGGGGGAGGGCTACACCTTC.

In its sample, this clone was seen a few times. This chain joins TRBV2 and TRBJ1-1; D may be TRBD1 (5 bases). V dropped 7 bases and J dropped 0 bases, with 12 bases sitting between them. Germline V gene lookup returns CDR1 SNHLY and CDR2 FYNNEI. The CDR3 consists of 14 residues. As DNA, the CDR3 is TGTGCCAGCAAGGGGCGGCTAATGAACACTGAAGCTTTCTTT. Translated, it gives CASKGRLMNTEAFF.

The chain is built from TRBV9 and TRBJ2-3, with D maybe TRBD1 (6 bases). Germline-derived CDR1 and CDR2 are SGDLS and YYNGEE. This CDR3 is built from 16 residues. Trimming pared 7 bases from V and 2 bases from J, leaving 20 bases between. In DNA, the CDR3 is TGTGCCAGCGGGGGCCTAGGAATGATTTCCACAGATACGCAGTATTTT. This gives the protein CASGGLGMISTDTQYF.

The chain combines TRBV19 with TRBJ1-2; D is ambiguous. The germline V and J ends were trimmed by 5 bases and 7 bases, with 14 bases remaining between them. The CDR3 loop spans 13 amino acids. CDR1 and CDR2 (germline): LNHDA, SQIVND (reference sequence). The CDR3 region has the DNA TGTGCCAGTAGTTCGACCCCCCGGGGTGGCTACACCTTC. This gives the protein CASSSTPRGGYTF.

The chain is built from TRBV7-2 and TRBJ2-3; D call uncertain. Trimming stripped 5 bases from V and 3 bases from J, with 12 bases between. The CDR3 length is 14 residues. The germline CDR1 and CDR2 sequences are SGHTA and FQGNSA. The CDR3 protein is CASSHYATTDTQYF. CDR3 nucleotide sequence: TGTGCCAGCAGCCACTATGCGACTACAGATACGCAGTATTTT.